Each of the 3 T cell receptor beta chains below was sequenced from the same sample in a study of T cells after yellow fever vaccination. Each CDR3 protein gets one entry after TCRdb re-called the 5' RACE reads with MiXCR. There are 300,000 to 400,000 distinct CDR3 sequences in the sample; about 12% occur only once, and around 3% lies in the top ten. This material consisted of CD4+ T cells sorted from PBMCs, taken 15 days after the yellow fever booster vaccination. All receptors derive from a young man who received the YFV17D yellow fever vaccine.

This clonotype was detected only a few times. The chain carries TRBV18 and TRBJ1-4; D is perhaps TRBD1 (6 bases). Germline CDR1 KGHSH, CDR2 LQKENI. The CDR3 runs 12 residues. Trimming left V 4 bases short and J 13 bases short, with 13 bases between. The CDR3 DNA follows: TGTGCCAGCTCACAATGGGACACAGGACTGTTTTTT. As protein: CASSQWDTGLFF. The complete variable domain, with remaining parts taken from reference TRBV18 and TRBJ1-4, reads NAGVMQNPRHLVRRRGQEARLRCSPMKGHSHVYWYRQLPEEGLKFMVYLQKENIIDESGMPKERFSAEFPKEGPSILRIQQVVRGDSAAYFCASSQWDTGLFFGSGTQLSVL.

Many counts were recorded for this clonotype. The junction shows a germline mismatch at one end, possibly a read error. The chain carries TRBV5-1 and TRBJ1-1; the D is unclear. The length of the CDR3 is 13 residues. Germline CDR1 SGHRS, CDR2 YFSETQ. The CDR3 nucleotides read TGTGCCAGCAGCTTAGAGGGGAACACTGAAGCTTTCTTT. Translation: CASSLEGNTEAFF.

This clonotype was found many times. The chain employs TRBV4-2 and TRBJ2-3; D is perhaps TRBD1 or TRBD2 (5 bases each). Germline V gene sequence: CDR1 LGHNA, CDR2 YNFKEQ. The CDR3 has 15 residues. Trimming took 1 base from V and 9 from J, leaving 17 bases between them. The CDR3 DNA is TGTGCCAGCAGCCAAGTTGAGCAGGGAGAAGGCACGCAGTATTTT. This codes for CASSQVEQGEGTQYF.